The 7 T cell receptor beta chains in this list originate from one sample, sequenced in a study of CD8 T cells in ankylosing spondylitis. TCRdb independently ran MiXCR on the 5' RACE reads; one entry per CDR3 protein. The table has 200,000 to 300,000 distinct CDR3 sequences, roughly a quarter seen once; the top ten hold over 0.55%. The specimen was blood, either unsorted or a sorted T cell fraction (not recorded which). These receptors all come from a male donor with ankylosing spondylitis or in good health (not recorded which).

The J gene is TRBJ2-2, the V gene TRBV10-3; D gene ambiguous. The germline V gene has CDR1 ENHRY and CDR2 SYGVKD. CDR3 length equals 17 residues. V lost 2 bases and J lost 4, with 17 bases in between. CDR3 sequence: CAISEVSANDRTGELFF. The CDR3 coding sequence is TGTGCCATCAGTGAGGTCTCAGCTAACGACCGCACCGGGGAGCTGTTTTTT.

This clonotype has more than one count but fewer than ten. The CDR3, as DNA: TGTGCCAGCAGTCTAAGGACAGGCTACGAGCAGTACTTC. Protein product: CASSLRTGYEQYF. The rearrangement uses TRBV12-3 or TRBV12-4 and TRBJ2-7; TRBD1 agrees at 7 bases. CDR3 length: 13 amino acids. The V gene end was trimmed by 5 bases and the J gene end by 3 bases; junction bases not matched to a gene: 4.

This rearrangement joins TRBV3-1 to TRBJ2-7, with D possibly called TRBD1 or TRBD2 (6 bases each). Germline V gives CDR1 LGHDT, CDR2 YNNKEL (reference sequence). This CDR3 is built from 14 residues. Trimming took off 3 bases at V and 2 bases at J, with 11 bases between the two ends. CDR3 DNA: TGTGCCAGCAGCCAGGGCGGGGACACCTACGAGCAGTACTTC. This codes for CASSQGGDTYEQYF.

The sample holds many counts of this clonotype. The CDR3 coding sequence is TGCAGTGCTACCCCAGATAATGAGCAGTTCTTC. This encodes CSATPDNEQFF. The chain links TRBV20-1 to TRBJ2-1; no clear D. Trimming removed 4 bases from V and 7 bases from J, with 8 bases in between. Germline V lookup: CDR1 DFQATT, CDR2 SNEGSKA (reference sequence). CDR3 length equals 11 residues.

With respect to this clonotype: Since a much larger clone is just one base distant, this may be a read error. This chain connects TRBV7-9 to TRBJ2-3, with 12 bases identical to TRBD2. This CDR3 region has 16 residues. From germline, CDR1 is SEHNR and CDR2 FQNEAQ (reference sequence). This CDR3 reads CTSRLAGASSRDTQYF. The CDR3 nucleotides are TGTACCAGCAGACTAGCGGGGGCCTCCAGTAGGGATACGCAGTATTTT.

This rearrangement joins TRBV6-5 to TRBJ2-1, with D tentatively TRBD2 (6 bases). V shed 6 bases and J shed 14 bases, with 14 bases lying between them. Germline V gives CDR1 MNHEY, CDR2 SVGAGI. The CDR3 has 11 amino acids. CDR3: CASSTRDLKFF. The CDR3 DNA reads as TGTGCCAGCAGCACCCGGGACTTAAAGTTCTTC.

V gene TRBV7-9 combines with J gene TRBJ2-1, with a tentative D call TRBD2 (6 bases). The CDR3 spans 15 residues. The V gene lost 2 bases and the J gene lost 3 bases, with 11 bases spanning the gap. Germline V gene data show CDR1 as SEHNR and CDR2 as FQNEAQ (reference sequence). The CDR3 loop reads CASSLIGGGYNEQFF. The DNA of the CDR3 is TGTGCCAGCAGCTTAATCGGGGGAGGCTACAATGAGCAGTTCTTC. The complete variable domain, with remaining parts taken from reference TRBV7-9 and TRBJ2-1, reads DTGVSQNPRHKITKRGQNVTFRCDPISEHNRLYWYRQTLGQGPEFLTYFQNEAQLEKSRLLSDRFSAERPKGSFSTLEIQRTEQGDSAMYLCASSLIGGGYNEQFFGPGTRLTVL.